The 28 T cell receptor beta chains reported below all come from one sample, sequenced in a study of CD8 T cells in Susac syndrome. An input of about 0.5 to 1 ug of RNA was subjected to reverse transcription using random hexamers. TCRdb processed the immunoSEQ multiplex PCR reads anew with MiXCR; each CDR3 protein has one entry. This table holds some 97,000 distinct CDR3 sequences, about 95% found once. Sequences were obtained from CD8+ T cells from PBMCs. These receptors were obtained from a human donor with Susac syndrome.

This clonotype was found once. The CDR3 spells CASSRRDYNLAKNIQYF. Written as DNA, the CDR3 is TGTGCCAGCAGCCGCCGGGACTACAACCTAGCCAAAAACATTCAGTACTTC. This chain connects TRBV3-1 to TRBJ2-4; 7 nucleotides match TRBD2. CDR1 LGHDT and CDR2 YNNKEL come from the germline V gene (reference sequence). Trimming cost V 4 bases and J 0 bases; bases outside gene matches: 9. There are 17 residues in the CDR3.

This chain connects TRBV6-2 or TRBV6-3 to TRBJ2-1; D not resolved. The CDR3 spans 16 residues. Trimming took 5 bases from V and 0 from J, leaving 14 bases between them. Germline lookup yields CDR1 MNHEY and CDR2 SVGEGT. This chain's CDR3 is CASSPLAASSYNEQFF. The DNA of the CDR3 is TGTGCCAGCAGTCCGCTCGCGGCTAGCTCCTACAATGAGCAGTTCTTC.

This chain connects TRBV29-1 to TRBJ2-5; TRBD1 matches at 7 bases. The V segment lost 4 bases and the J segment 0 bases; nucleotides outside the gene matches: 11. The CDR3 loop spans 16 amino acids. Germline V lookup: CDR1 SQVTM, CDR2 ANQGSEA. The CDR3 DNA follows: TGCAGCGTTGGTCTTAGGTCAGGGGGTTACCAAGAGACCCAGTACTTC. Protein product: CSVGLRSGGYQETQYF.

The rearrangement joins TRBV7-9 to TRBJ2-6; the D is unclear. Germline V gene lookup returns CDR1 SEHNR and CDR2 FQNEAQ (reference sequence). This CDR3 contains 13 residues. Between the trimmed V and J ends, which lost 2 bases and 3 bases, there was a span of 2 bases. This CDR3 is CASSLNGANVLTF. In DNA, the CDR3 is TGTGCCAGCAGCTTAAATGGGGCCAACGTCCTGACTTTC. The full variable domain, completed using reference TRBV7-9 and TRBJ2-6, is DTGVSQNPRHKITKRGQNVTFRCDPISEHNRLYWYRQTLGQGPEFLTYFQNEAQLEKSRLLSDRFSAERPKGSFSTLEIQRTEQGDSAMYLCASSLNGANVLTFGAGSRLTVL.

The CDR3 bases are TGTGCCAGCAGCACGGACCGTAGCAATCAGCCCCAGCATTTT. It is translated as CASSTDRSNQPQHF. The rearrangement uses TRBV27 and TRBJ1-5; D remains ambiguous. V lost 6 bases and J lost 0, with 9 bases in between. This CDR3 spans 14 amino acids. Per the germline V gene, CDR1 is MNHEY and CDR2 is SMNVEV (reference sequence).

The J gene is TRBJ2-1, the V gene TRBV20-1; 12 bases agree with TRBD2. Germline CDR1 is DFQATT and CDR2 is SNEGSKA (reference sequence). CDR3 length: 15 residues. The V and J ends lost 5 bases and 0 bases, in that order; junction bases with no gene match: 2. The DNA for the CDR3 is TGCAGTGCTCCTAGCGGGAGGGCCTCCTACAATGAGCAGTTCTTC. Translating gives CSAPSGRASYNEQFF.

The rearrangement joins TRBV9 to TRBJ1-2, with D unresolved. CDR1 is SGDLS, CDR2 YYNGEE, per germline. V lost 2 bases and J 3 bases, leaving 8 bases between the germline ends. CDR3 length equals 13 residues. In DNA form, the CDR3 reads TGTGCCAGCAGCGTTGTCGCCGACTATGGCTACACCTTC. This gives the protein CASSVVADYGYTF.

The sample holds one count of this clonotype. The CDR3 here is CASSPRNGGGYTF. The CDR3 coding sequence is TGTGCCAGCTCACCACGCAATGGCGGAGGCTACACCTTC. The chain links TRBV18 to TRBJ1-2; D is undetermined. The ends were cut back, 1 base at V and 8 bases at J, with 11 bases in the middle. Germline-derived CDR1 and CDR2 are KGHSH and LQKENI. This CDR3 has 13 amino acids. The full variable domain, rest sourced from reference TRBV18 and TRBJ1-2, is NAGVMQNPRHLVRRRGQEARLRCSPMKGHSHVYWYRQLPEEGLKFMVYLQKENIIDESGMPKERFSAEFPKEGPSILRIQQVVRGDSAAYFCASSPRNGGGYTFGSGTRLTVV.

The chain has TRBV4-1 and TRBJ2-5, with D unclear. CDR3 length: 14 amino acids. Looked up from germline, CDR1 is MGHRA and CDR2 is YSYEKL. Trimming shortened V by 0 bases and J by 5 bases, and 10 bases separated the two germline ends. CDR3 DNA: TGCGCCAGCAGCCAAGAAGGATCCATCGAGACCCAGTACTTC. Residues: CASSQEGSIETQYF.

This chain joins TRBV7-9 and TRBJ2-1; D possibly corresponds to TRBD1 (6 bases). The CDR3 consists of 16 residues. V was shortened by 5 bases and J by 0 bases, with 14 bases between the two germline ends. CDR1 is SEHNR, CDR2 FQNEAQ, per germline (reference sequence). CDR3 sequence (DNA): TGTGCCAGCAGCCTAGGGGGTGGAAACTCCTACAATGAGCAGTTCTTC. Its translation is CASSLGGGNSYNEQFF.

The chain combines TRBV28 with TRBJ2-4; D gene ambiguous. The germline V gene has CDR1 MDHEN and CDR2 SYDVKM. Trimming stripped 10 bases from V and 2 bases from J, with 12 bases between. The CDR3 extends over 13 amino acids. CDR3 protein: CATSSIPKNIQYF. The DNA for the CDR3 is TGTGCCACCTCAAGTATTCCCAAAAACATTCAGTACTTC.

The CDR3 region is CASSTGTAEAFF. DNA of the CDR3: TGTGCCAGCAGCACCGGGACAGCGGAAGCTTTCTTT. This chain uses TRBV5-6 with TRBJ1-1; 7 bases match TRBD1. Germline V gene sequence: CDR1 SGHDT, CDR2 YYEEEE. This CDR3 contains 12 residues. Trimming cost V 4 bases and J 8 bases; bases outside gene matches: 5.

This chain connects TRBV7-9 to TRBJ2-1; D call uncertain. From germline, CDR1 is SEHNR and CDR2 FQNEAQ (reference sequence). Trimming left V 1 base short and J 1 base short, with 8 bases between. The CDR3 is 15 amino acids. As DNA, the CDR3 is TGTGCCAGCAGCTTAGAATGGGTATCCTACAATGAGCAGTTCTTC. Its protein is CASSLEWVSYNEQFF.

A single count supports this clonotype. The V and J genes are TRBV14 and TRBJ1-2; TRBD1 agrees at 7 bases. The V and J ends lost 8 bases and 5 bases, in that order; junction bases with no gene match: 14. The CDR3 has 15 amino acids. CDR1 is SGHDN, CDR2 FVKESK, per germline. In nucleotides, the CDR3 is TGTGCCAGCCGGGACAGTCGAGATCTGGGATATGGCTACACCTTC. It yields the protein CASRDSRDLGYGYTF.

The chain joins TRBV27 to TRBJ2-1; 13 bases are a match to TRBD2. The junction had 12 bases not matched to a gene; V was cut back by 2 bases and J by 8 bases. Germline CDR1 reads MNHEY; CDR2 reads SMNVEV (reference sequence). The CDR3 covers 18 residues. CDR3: CASSLSSRTSGRVDEQFF. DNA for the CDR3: TGTGCCAGCAGTTTAAGCTCTCGGACTAGCGGGAGAGTCGATGAGCAGTTCTTC.

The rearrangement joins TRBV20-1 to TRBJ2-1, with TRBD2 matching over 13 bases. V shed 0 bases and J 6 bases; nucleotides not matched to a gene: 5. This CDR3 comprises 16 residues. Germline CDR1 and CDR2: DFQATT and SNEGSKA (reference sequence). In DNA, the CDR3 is TGCAGTGCTAGAGATAAGGGACTAGCGGGGTTCAATGAGCAGTTCTTC. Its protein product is CSARDKGLAGFNEQFF.

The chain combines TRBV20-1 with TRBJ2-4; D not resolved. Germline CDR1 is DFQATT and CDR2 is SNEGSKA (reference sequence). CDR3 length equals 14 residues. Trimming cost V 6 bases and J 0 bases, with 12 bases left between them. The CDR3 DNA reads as TGCAGTGCCCCAGTTTCAGTAGCCAAAAACATTCAGTACTTC. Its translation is CSAPVSVAKNIQYF.

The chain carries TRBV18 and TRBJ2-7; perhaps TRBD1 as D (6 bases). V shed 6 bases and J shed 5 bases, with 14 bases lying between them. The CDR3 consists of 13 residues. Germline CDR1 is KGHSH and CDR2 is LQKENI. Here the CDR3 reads CASSPTGAHEQYF. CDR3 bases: TGTGCCAGCTCTCCGACAGGAGCGCACGAGCAGTACTTC. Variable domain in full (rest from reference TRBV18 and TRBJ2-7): NAGVMQNPRHLVRRRGQEARLRCSPMKGHSHVYWYRQLPEEGLKFMVYLQKENIIDESGMPKERFSAEFPKEGPSILRIQQVVRGDSAAYFCASSPTGAHEQYFGPGTRLTVT.

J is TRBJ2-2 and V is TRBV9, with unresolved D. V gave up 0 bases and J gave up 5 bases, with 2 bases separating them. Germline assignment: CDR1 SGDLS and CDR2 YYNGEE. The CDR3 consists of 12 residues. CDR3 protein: CASSVGTGELFF. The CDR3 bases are TGTGCCAGCAGCGTAGGTACCGGGGAGCTGTTTTTT.

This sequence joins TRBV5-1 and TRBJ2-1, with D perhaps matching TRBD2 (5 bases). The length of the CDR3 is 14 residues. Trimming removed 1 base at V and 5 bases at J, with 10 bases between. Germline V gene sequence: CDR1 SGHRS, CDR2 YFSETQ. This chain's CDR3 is CASSLKRENNEQFF. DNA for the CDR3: TGCGCCAGCAGCTTGAAACGGGAAAACAATGAGCAGTTCTTC. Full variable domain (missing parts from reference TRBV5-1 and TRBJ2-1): KAGVTQTPRYLIKTRGQQVTLSCSPISGHRSVSWYQQTPGQGLQFLFEYFSETQRNKGNFPGRFSGRQFSNSRSEMNVSTLELGDSALYLCASSLKRENNEQFFGPGTRLTVL.

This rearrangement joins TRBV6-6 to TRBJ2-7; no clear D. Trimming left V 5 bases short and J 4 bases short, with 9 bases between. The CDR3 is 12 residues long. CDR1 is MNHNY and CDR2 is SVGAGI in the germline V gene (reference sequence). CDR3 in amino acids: CASSHESYEQYF. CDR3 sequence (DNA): TGTGCCAGCAGTCATGAAAGTTACGAGCAGTACTTC.

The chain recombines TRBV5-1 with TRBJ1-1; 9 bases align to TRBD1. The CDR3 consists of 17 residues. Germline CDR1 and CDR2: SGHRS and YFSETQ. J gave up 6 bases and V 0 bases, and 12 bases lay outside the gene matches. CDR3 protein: CASSLDGPDRGLAEAFF. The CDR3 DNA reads TGCGCCAGCAGCTTGGATGGGCCAGACAGGGGGTTGGCTGAAGCTTTCTTT.

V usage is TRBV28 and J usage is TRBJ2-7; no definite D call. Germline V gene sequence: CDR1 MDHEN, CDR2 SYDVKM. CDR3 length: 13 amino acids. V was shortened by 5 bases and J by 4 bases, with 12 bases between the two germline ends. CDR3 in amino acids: CASSPPGYYEQYF. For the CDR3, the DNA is TGTGCCAGCAGTCCCCCAGGATATTACGAGCAGTACTTC. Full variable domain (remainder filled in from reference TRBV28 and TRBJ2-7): DVKVTQSSRYLVKRTGEKVFLECVQDMDHENMFWYRQDPGLGLRLIYFSYDVKMKEKGDIPEGYSVSREKKERFSLILESASTNQTSMYLCASSPPGYYEQYFGPGTRLTVT.

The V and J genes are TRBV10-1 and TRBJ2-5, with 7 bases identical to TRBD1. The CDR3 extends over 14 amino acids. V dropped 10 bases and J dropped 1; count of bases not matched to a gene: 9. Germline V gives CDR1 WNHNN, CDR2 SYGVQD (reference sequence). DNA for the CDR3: TGCGCCATCCTACGACAGGGTTTCCAAGAGACCCAGTACTTC. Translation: CAILRQGFQETQYF.

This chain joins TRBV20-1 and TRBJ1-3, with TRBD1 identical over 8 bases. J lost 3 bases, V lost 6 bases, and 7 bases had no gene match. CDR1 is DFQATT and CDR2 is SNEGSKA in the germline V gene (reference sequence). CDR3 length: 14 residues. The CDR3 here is CSAHRGVDGNTIYF. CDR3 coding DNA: TGCAGTGCCCACAGGGGGGTGGATGGAAACACCATATATTTT.

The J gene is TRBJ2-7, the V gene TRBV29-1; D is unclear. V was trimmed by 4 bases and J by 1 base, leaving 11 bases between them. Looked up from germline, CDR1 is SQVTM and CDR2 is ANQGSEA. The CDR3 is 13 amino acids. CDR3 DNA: TGCAGCGTTGTTCTGTCCAGATCCTACGAGCAGTACTTC. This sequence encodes CSVVLSRSYEQYF.

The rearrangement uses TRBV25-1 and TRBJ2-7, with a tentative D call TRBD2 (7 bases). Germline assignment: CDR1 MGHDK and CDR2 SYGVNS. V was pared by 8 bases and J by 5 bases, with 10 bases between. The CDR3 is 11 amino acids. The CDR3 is CASGGGDEQYF. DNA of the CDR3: TGTGCCAGCGGAGGGGGGGACGAGCAGTACTTC.

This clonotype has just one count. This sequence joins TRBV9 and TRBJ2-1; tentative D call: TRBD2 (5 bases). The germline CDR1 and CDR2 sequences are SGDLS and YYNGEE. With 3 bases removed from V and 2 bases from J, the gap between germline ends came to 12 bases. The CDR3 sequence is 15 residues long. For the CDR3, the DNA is TGTGCCAGCAGCGCCCCTAGCACACCCTACAATGAGCAGTTCTTC. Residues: CASSAPSTPYNEQFF.